The TCR beta chain under discussion was sequenced for a study of Graves' ophthalmopathy and Graves' hyperthyroidism. The germline gives CDR1 MNHEY, CDR2 SVGEGT. Deletions cut 8 bases from V and 0 bases from J, with 8 bases between. The CDR3 has 12 amino acids. At least ten counts were recorded for this clonotype. Its antigen is undetermined. Broader study findings: The blood repertoire also included most expanded thyroid clonotypes above 0.001 frequency.

RNA transcripts provided the template for amplifying TCR beta CDR3 regions. HTBI primers primed a first-round RT-PCR, and a second-round multiplex PCR followed. MiXCR, run by TCRdb on the multiplex PCR reads, gives a single entry per CDR3 protein. The table shows under 200,000 distinct CDR3 sequences, with less than 45% occurring only once. The V gene is TRBV6-2 or TRBV6-3, the J gene TRBJ2-7, with a tentative D call TRBD2 (5 bases). This clonotype was obtained from a woman aged 40 to 49 with Graves' ophthalmopathy. The sample was peripheral blood. The CDR3 sequence is CASAGGSYEQYF. The DNA for the CDR3 is TGTGCCAGCGCGGGCGGCTCCTACGAGCAGTACTTC.